This T cell receptor beta chain was sequenced during a study of vaccination effects on CD4 cells after COVID-19. Germline V lookup: CDR1 LNHDA, CDR2 SQIVND (reference sequence). The CDR3 runs 14 residues. V gave up 3 bases and J gave up 3 bases; unmatched junction bases: 4. Generated by immunoSEQ multiplex PCR, the TCRdb table keeps only in-frame clones and is missing some. The data contain 63,000 or so clones, around 72% of them singletons. Within the ViraFEST assay, antigen-specific CD4+ T cells underwent expansion with viral peptide pools prior to sequencing. CD4+ T cell isolation took place after less than 13 days of culture. PCR confirmed that the person was infected with SARS-CoV-2 between March and December 2020. This clone was recorded only once. Its antigen remains unknown.

Specimen: CD4+ T cells from PBMCs cultured with HIV peptides, collected before COVID-19 vaccination. Sample subset: HIV-1 Nef peptide pool negative control/reference culture. J is TRBJ1-1 and V is TRBV19, with 7 nucleotides matching TRBD1. This TCR was recovered from a human donor who had a prior SARS-CoV-2 infection. CDR3 DNA sequence: TGTGCCAGTAGTATTCTTCAGGGGGACACTGAAGCTTTCTTT. Amino acids: CASSILQGDTEAFF.